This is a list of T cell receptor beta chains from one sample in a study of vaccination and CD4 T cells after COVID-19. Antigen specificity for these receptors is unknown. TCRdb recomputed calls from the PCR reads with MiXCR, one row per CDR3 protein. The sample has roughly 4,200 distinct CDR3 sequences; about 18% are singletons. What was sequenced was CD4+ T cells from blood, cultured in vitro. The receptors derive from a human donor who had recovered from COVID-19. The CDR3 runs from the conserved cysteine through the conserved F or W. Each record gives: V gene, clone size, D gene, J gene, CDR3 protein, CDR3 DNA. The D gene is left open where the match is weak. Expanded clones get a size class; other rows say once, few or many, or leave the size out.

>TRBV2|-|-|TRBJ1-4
CASRRRDSTNEKLFF
TGTGCCAGCAGACGACGAGATTCAACTAATGAAAAACTGTTTTTT
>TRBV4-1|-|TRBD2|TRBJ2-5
CASSLPPGGPQETQYF
TGCGCCAGCAGCCTCCCACCGGGGGGTCCCCAAGAGACCCAGTACTTC
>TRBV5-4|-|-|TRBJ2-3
CASSLAGVGTDTQYF
TGTGCCAGCAGCTTGGCGGGGGTTGGCACAGATACGCAGTATTTT
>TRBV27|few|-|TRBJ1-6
CASSPRRGGSPLHF
TGTGCCAGCAGTCCCCGGCGGGGAGGTTCACCCCTCCACTTT
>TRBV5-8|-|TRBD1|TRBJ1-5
CASSFAGGGFPLEPQHF
TGTGCCAGCAGCTTCGCAGGGGGCGGCTTCCCTTTAGAGCCCCAGCATTTT
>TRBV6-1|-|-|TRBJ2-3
CASTPRGRTSTDTQYF
TGTGCCAGCACCCCCCGGGGCCGAACCTCCACAGATACGCAGTATTTT
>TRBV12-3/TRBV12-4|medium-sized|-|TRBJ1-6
CASSLTRDNSPLHF
TGTGCCAGCAGTTTGACGAGGGATAATTCACCCCTCCACTTT
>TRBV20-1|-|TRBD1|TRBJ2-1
CSANRGIDNEQFF
TGCAGTGCGAACAGGGGGATTGACAATGAGCAGTTCTTC
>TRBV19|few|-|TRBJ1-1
CASSIPGRGIRSNTEAFF
TGTGCCAGTAGTATCCCAGGGAGAGGCATCCGTTCGAACACTGAAGCTTTCTTT
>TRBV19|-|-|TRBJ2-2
CASSVTQVRLTGELFF
TGTGCCAGTAGTGTTACACAGGTTCGTCTAACCGGGGAGCTGTTTTTT
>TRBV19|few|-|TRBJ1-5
CASSSRGSNQPQHF
TGTGCCAGTAGTAGCCGGGGGAGCAATCAGCCCCAGCATTTT
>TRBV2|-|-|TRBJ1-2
CASSEARAALLTF
TGTGCCAGCAGTGAAGCGAGGGCAGCCCTGCTCACCTTC
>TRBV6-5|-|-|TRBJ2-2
CASSCVVNTGELFF
TGTGCCAGCAGTTGCGTGGTAAACACCGGGGAGCTGTTTTTT
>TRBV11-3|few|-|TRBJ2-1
CASSLGRGMGYNEQFF
TGTGCCAGCAGCTTAGGCCGGGGCATGGGGTACAATGAGCAGTTCTTC
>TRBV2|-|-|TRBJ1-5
CASSEGADQPQHF
TGTGCCAGCAGTGAGGGGGCGGATCAGCCCCAGCATTTT
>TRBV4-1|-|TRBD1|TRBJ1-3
CASSRSTGGTGNTIYF
TGCGCCAGCAGCCGGTCGACAGGGGGTACTGGAAACACCATATATTTT
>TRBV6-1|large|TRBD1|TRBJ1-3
CASSEISGGTSGNTIYF
TGTGCCAGCAGTGAAATTTCAGGGGGGACATCTGGAAACACCATATATTTT
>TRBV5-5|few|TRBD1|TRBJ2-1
CASSWDSQLEQFF
TGTGCCAGCAGTTGGGACAGCCAGTTAGAGCAGTTCTTC
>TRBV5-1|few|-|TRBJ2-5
CASSEAMETQYF
TGCGCCAGCAGCGAAGCGATGGAGACCCAGTACTTC
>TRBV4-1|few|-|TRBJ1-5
CASSMQWGQPQHF
TGCGCCAGCAGCATGCAGTGGGGTCAGCCCCAGCATTTT
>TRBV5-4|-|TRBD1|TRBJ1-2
CASSLTGRQGYGYTF
TGTGCCAGCAGCTTGACCGGGCGACAGGGCTATGGCTACACCTTC
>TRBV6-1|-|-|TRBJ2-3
CASSRRDGRADTQYF
TGTGCCAGCAGTCGGCGGGACGGCCGGGCAGATACGCAGTATTTT